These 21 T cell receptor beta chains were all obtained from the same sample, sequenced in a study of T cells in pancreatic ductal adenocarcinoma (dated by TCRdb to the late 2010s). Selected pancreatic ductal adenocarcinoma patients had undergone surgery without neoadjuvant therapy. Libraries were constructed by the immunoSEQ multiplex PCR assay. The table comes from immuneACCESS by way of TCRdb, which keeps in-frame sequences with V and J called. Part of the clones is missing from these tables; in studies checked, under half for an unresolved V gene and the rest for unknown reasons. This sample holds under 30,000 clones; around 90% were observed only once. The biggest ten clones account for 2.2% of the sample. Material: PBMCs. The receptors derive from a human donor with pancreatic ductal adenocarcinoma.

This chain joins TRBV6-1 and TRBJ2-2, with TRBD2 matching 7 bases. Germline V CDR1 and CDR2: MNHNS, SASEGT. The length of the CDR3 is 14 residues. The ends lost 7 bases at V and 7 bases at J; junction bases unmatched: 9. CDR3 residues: CASIPAGVGGELFF. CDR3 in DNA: TGTGCCAGCATACCCGCGGGAGTAGGCGGGGAGCTGTTTTTT.

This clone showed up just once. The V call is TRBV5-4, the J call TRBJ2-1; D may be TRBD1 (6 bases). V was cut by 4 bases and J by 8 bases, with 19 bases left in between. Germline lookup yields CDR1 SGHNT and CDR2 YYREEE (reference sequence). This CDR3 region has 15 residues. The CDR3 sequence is CASSQEGYRADEQFF. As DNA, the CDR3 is TGTGCCAGCAGCCAAGAAGGGTACAGGGCTGATGAGCAGTTCTTC. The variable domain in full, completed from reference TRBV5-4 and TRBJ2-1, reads ETGVTQSPTHLIKTRGQQVTLRCSSQSGHNTVSWYQQALGQGPQFIFQYYREEENGRGNFPPRFSGLQFPNYSSELNVNALELDDSALYLCASSQEGYRADEQFFGPGTRLTVL.

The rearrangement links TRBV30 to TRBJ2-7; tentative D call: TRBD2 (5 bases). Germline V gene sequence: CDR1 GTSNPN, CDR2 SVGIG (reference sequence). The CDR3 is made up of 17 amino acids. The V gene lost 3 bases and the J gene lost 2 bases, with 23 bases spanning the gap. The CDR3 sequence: CAWRDPGSPLRAYEQYF. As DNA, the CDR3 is TGTGCCTGGAGGGACCCCGGTTCCCCCTTGCGGGCCTACGAGCAGTACTTC.

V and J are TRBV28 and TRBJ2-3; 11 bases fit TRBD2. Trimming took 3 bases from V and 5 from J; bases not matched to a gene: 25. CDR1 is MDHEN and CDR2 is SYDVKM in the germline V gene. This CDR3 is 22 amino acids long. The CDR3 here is CASSLNPLRASGRTAIVDTQYF. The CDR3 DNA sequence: TGTGCCAGCAGTTTGAACCCCCTCCGAGCTAGCGGGAGGACCGCCATTGTAGATACGCAGTATTTT.

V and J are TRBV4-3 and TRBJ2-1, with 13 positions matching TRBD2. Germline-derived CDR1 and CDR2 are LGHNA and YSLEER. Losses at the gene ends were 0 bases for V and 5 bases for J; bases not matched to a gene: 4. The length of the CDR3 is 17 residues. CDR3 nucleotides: TGCGCCAGCAGCCAAGAGGGGGGACTAGCGGGAAACAATGAGCAGTTCTTC. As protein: CASSQEGGLAGNNEQFF.

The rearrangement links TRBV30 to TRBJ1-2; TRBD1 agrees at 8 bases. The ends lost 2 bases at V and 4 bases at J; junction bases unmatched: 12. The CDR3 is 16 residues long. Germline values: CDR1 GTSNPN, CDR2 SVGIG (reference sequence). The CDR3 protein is CAWSTPGTGRGYGYTF. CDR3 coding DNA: TGTGCCTGGAGTACCCCGGGGACAGGAAGGGGCTATGGCTACACCTTC.

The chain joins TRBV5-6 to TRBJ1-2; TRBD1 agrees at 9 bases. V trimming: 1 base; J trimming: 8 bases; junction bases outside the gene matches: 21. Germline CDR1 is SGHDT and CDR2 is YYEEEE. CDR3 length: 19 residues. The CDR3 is CASSLYNIRDRASGGGYTF. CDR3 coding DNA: TGTGCCAGCAGCTTGTACAATATACGGGACAGGGCATCCGGAGGGGGCTACACCTTC.

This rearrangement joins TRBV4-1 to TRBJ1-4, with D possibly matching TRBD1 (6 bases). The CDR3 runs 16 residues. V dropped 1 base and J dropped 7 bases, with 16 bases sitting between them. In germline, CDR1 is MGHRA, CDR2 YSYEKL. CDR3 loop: CASSQGSRGIFEKLFF. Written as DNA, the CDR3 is TGCGCCAGCAGCCAAGGCTCCAGGGGAATCTTTGAAAAACTGTTTTTT.

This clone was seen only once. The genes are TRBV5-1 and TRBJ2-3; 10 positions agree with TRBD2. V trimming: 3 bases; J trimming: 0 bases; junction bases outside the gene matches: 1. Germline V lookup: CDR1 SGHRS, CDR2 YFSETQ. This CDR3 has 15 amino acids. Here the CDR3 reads CASSSGLASTDTQYF. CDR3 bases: TGCGCCAGCAGCTCGGGACTAGCGAGCACAGATACGCAGTATTTT.

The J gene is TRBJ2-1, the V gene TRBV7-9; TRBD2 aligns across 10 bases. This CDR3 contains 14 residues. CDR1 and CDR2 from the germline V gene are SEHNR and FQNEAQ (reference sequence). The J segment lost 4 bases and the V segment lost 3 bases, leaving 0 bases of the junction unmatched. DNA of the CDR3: TGTGCCAGCAGCTTGACTAGCGGGTACAATGAGCAGTTCTTC. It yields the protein CASSLTSGYNEQFF.

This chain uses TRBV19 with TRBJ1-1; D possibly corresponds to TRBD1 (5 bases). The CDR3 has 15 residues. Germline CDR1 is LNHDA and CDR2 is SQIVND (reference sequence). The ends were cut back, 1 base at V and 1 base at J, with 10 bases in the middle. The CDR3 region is CASSIVTESNTEAFF. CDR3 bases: TGTGCCAGTAGTATAGTGACAGAATCGAACACTGAAGCTTTCTTT.

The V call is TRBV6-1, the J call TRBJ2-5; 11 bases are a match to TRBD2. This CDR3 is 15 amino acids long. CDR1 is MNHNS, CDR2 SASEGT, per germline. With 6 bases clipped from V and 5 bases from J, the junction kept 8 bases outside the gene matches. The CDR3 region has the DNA TGTGCCAGCAGCTTAACTAGCGGGAGTTCCGAGACCCAGTACTTC. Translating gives CASSLTSGSSETQYF.

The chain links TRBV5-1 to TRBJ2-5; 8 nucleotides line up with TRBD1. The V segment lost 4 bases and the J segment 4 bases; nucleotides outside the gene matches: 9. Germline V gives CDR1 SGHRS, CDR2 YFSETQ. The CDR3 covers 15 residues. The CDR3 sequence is CASSPGAGGIETQYF. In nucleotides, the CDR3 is TGCGCCAGCAGCCCCGGTGCAGGGGGCATAGAGACCCAGTACTTC.

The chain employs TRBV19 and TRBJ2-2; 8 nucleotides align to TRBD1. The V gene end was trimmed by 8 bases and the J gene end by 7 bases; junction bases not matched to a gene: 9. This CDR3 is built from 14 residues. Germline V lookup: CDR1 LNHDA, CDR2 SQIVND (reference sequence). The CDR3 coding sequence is TGTGCCAGTCATTCCAGGGGGCGCGGCGGGGAGCTGTTTTTT. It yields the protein CASHSRGRGGELFF.

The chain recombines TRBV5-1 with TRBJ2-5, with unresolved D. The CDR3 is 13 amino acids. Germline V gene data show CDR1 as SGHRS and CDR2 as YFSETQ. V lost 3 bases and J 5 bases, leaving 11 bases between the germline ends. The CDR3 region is CASSWAVGETQYF. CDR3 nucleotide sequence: TGCGCCAGCAGCTGGGCGGTGGGGGAGACCCAGTACTTC.

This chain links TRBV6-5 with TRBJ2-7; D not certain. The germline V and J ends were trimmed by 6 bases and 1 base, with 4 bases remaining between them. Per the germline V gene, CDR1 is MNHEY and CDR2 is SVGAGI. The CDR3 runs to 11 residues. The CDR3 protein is CASRTSYEQYF. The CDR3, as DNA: TGTGCCAGCAGAACATCCTACGAGCAGTACTTC.

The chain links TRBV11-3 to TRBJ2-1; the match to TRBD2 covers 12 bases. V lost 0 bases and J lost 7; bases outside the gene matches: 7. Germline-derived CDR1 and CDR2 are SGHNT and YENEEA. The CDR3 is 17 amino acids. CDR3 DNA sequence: TGTGCCAGCAGCTTAGATGCCCTAGCGGGAGGGCCAAATGAGCAGTTCTTC. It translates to CASSLDALAGGPNEQFF.

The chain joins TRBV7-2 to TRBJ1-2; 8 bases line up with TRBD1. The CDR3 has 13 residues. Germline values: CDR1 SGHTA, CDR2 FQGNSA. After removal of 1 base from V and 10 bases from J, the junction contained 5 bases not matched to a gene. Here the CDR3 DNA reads TGTGCCAGCAGCTTAGAGAGGCAGGGGGCCTACACCTTC. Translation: CASSLERQGAYTF.

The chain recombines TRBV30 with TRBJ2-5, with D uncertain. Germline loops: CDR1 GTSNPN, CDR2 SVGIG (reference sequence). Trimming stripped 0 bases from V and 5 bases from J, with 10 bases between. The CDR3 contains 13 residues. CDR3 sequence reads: CAWSVFLGETQYF. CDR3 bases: TGTGCCTGGAGTGTATTCCTGGGGGAGACCCAGTACTTC.

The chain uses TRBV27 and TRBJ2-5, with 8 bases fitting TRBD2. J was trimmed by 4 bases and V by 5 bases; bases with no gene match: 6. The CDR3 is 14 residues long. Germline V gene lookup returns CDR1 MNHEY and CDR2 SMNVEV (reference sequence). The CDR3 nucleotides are TGTGCCAGCAGTCAGACTAGCGCTCGAGAGACCCAGTACTTC. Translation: CASSQTSARETQYF.

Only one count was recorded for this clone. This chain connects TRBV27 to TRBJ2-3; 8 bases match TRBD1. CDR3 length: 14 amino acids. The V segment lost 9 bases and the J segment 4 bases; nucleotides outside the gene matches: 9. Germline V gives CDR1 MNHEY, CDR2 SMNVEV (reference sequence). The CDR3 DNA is TGTGCCAGTCGAATTACAGGGGGAGCAGATACGCAGTATTTT. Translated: CASRITGGADTQYF.